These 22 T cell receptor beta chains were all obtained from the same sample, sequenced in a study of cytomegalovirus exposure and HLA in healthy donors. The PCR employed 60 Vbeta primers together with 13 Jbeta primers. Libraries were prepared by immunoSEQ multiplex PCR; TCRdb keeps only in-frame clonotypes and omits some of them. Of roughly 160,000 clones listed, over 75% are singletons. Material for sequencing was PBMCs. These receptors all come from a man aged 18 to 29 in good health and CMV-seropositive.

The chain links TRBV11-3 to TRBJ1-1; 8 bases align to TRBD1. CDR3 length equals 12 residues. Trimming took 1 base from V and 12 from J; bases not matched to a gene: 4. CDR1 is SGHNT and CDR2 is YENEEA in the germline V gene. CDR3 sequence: CASSLAGGASFF. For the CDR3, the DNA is TGTGCCAGCAGCTTAGCAGGGGGCGCGTCTTTCTTT. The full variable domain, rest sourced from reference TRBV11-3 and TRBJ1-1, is EAGVVQSPRYKIIEKKQPVAFWCNPISGHNTLYWYLQNLGQGPELLIRYENEEAVDDSQLPKDRFSAERLKGVDSTLKIQPAELGDSAVYLCASSLAGGASFFGQGTRLTVV.

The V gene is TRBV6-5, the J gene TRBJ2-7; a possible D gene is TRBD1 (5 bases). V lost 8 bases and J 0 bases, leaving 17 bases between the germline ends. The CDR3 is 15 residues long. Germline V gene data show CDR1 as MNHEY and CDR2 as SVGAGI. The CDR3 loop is CASGDLGLYSYEQYF. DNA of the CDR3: TGTGCCAGCGGCGATTTGGGGCTGTACTCCTACGAGCAGTACTTC.

The CDR3 DNA reads TGTGCCAGTAGTACGGGACAGGGGCTTCAGCCCCAGCATTTT. It codes for CASSTGQGLQPQHF. This sequence joins TRBV19 and TRBJ1-5; 10 bases align to TRBD1. Per germline, CDR1 LNHDA and CDR2 SQIVND (reference sequence). This CDR3 is 14 amino acids long. The J segment lost 6 bases and the V segment lost 4 bases, leaving 3 bases of the junction unmatched.

The CDR3 coding sequence is TGTGCCAGCAGCCAAGGACAGGGCGAGACCCAGTACTTC. This gives the protein CASSQGQGETQYF. The chain recombines TRBV5-4 with TRBJ2-5; the match to TRBD1 covers 8 bases. The CDR3 runs 13 residues. Trimming cost V 4 bases and J 5 bases; bases outside gene matches: 4. Germline values: CDR1 SGHNT, CDR2 YYREEE (reference sequence). Full variable domain (missing parts from reference TRBV5-4 and TRBJ2-5): ETGVTQSPTHLIKTRGQQVTLRCSSQSGHNTVSWYQQALGQGPQFIFQYYREEENGRGNFPPRFSGLQFPNYSSELNVNALELDDSALYLCASSQGQGETQYFGPGTRLLVL.

The CDR3 loop is CAFFFKQKAAYEQYF. In DNA form, the CDR3 reads TGTGCCTTTTTTTTCAAGCAGAAGGCGGCATACGAGCAGTACTTC. This chain uses TRBV18 with TRBJ2-7; D not resolved. V lost 11 bases to trimming and J lost 4 bases, with 24 bases between them. Germline assignment: CDR1 KGHSH and CDR2 LQKENI. There are 15 residues in the CDR3.

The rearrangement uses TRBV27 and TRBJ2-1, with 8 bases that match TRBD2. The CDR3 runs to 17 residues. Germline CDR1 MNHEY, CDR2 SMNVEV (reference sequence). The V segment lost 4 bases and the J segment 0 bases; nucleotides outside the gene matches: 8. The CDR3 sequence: CASSSLTSASSYNEQFF. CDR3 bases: TGTGCCAGCAGTTCACTGACTAGCGCAAGCTCCTACAATGAGCAGTTCTTC.

The CDR3 is CASSFGQWAFF. The CDR3 DNA reads as TGCGCCAGCAGCTTTGGACAGTGGGCTTTCTTT. The chain combines TRBV5-1 with TRBJ1-1, with D perhaps matching TRBD1 (6 bases). V was trimmed by 2 bases and J by 11 bases, leaving 10 bases between them. This CDR3 has 11 residues. The germline V gene encodes CDR1 SGHRS and CDR2 YFSETQ.

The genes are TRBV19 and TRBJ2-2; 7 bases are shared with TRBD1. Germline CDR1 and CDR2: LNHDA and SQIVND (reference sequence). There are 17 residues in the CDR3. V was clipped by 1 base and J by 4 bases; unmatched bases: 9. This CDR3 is CASSIVWPTGLTGELFF. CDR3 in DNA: TGTGCCAGTAGTATAGTTTGGCCGACAGGGCTCACCGGGGAGCTGTTTTTT.

CDR3: CASSFRRGAYEQYF. The CDR3 bases are TGTGCCAGCAGCTTCCGCAGGGGGGCCTACGAGCAGTACTTC. This chain links TRBV11-2 with TRBJ2-7, with D perhaps TRBD1 (7 bases). The ends were cut back, 3 bases at V and 2 bases at J, with 11 bases in the middle. Looked up from germline, CDR1 is SGHAT and CDR2 is FQNNGV. The CDR3 covers 14 residues.

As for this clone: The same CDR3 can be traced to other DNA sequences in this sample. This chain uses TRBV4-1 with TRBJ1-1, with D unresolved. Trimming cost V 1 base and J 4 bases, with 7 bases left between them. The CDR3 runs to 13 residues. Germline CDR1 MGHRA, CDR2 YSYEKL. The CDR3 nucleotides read TGCGCCAGCAGCCAAGGGGTAGCCACTGAAGCTTTCTTT. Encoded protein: CASSQGVATEAFF.

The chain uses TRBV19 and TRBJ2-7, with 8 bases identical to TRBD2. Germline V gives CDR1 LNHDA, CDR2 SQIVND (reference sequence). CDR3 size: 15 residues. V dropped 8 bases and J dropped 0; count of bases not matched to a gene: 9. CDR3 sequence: CASGSGGTSSYEQYF. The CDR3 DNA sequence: TGTGCCAGTGGGAGCGGGGGCACGAGCTCCTACGAGCAGTACTTC.

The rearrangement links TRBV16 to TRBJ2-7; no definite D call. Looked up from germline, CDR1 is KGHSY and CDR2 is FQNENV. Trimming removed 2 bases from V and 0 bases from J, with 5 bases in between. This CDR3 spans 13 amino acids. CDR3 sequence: CASSQGRSYEQYF. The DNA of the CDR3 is TGTGCCAGCAGCCAAGGGCGCTCCTACGAGCAGTACTTC.

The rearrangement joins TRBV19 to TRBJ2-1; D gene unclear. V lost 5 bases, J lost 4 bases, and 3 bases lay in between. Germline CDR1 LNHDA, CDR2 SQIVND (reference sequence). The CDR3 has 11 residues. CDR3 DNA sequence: TGTGCCAGTAGTCGGTACAATGAGCAGTTCTTC. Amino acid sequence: CASSRYNEQFF.

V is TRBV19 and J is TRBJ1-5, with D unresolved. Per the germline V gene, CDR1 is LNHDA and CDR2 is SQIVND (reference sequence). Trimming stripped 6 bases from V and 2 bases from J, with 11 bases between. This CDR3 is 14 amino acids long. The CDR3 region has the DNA TGTGCCAGTAGACCCCTAGCACGCAATCAGCCCCAGCATTTT. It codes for CASRPLARNQPQHF. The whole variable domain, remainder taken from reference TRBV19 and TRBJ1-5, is DGGITQSPKYLFRKEGQNVTLSCEQNLNHDAMYWYRQDPGQGLRLIYYSQIVNDFQKGDIAEGYSVSREKKESFPLTVTSAQKNPTAFYLCASRPLARNQPQHFGDGTRLSIL.

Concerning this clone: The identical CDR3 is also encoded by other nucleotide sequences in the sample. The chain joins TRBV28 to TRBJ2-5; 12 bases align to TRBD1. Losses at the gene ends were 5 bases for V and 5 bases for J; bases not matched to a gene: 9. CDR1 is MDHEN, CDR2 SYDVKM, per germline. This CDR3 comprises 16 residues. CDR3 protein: CASSLGTGGREETQYF. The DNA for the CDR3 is TGTGCCAGCAGTCTGGGGACAGGGGGCAGGGAGGAGACCCAGTACTTC.

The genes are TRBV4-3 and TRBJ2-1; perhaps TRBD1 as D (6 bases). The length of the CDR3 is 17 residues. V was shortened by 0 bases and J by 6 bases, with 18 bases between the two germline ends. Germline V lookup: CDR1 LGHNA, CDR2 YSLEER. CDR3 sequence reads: CASSQDIVTGRGNEQFF. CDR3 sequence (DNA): TGCGCCAGCAGCCAAGATATAGTCACAGGGCGAGGCAATGAGCAGTTCTTC.

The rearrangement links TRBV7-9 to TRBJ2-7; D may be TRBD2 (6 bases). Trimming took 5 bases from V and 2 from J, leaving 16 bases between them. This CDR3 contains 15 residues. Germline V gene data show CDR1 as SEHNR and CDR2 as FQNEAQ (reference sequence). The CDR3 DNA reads TGTGCCAGCAGCGCCACCGGGGGATCTACCTACGAGCAGTACTTC. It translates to CASSATGGSTYEQYF.

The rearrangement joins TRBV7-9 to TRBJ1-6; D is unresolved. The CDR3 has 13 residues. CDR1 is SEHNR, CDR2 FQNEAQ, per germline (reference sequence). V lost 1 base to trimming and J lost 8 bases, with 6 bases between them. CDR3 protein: CASSLESYSPLHF. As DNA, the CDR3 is TGTGCCAGCAGCTTAGAGAGTTATTCACCCCTCCACTTT.

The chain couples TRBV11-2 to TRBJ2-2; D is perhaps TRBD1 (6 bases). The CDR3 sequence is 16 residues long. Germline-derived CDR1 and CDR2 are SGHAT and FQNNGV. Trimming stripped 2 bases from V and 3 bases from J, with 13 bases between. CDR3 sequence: CASSLFQGPDTGELFF. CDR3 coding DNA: TGTGCCAGCAGCTTATTTCAGGGGCCTGACACCGGGGAGCTGTTTTTT.

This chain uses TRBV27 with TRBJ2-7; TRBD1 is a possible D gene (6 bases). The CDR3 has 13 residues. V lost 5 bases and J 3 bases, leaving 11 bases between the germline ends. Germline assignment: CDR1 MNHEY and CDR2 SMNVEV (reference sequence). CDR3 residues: CASSLQTGYEQYF. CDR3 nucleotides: TGTGCCAGCAGTCTGCAGACAGGCTACGAGCAGTACTTC.

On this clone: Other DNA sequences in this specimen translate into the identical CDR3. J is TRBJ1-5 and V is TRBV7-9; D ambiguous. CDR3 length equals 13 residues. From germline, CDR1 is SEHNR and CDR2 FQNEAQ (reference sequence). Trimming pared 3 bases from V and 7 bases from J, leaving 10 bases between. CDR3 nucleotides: TGTGCCAGCAGCTTTGGAGGGAACCAGCCCCAGCATTTT. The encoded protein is CASSFGGNQPQHF.

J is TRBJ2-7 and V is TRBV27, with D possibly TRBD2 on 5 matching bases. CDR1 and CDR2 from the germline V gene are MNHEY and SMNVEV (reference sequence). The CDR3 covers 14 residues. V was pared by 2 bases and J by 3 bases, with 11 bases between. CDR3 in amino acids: CASSLNEGNYEQYF. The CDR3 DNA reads TGTGCCAGCAGTTTAAACGAGGGCAACTACGAGCAGTACTTC.